A single sample is the source of the 21 T cell receptor beta chains below, sequenced in a study of vaccination effects on CD4 cells after COVID-19 (dated by TCRdb to between 2021 and 2023). In the ViraFEST assay, PBMC were stimulated with viral peptide pools, and TCR sequencing was then used to find antigen-specific CD4+ T cell clonotypes based on their expansion. After 10 to 11 days of culture, CD4+ T cells were isolated with the EasySep CD4+ T cell isolation kit. The antigens of these receptors remain unknown. Libraries came from the immunoSEQ multiplex PCR assay. What TCRdb holds here is the immuneACCESS table cut down to in-frame rearrangements. Part of the clones is not present; checked against another copy, under half of the missing clones reflect an unresolved V gene, and the others are unexplained. This sample has about 54,000 clones in its table, and roughly 80% of those were observed once. 2% to 3% of the sample comes from the top ten.

The specimen was CD4+ T cells from PBMCs cultured with HCoV-229E spike peptides, collected before COVID-19 vaccination. The meaning of the sample's cell subset or site label: HCoV-229E spike overlapping peptide pool stimulation. The receptor source for this set is a human donor who received a COVID-19 vaccine.

The chain couples TRBV14 to TRBJ1-2; D gene unclear. The CDR3 length is 12 residues. V lost 1 base, J lost 4 bases, and 4 bases lay in between. Germline V gives CDR1 SGHDN, CDR2 FVKESK. The CDR3 sequence: CASSQVGYGYTF. In DNA, the CDR3 is TGTGCCAGCAGCCAAGTGGGCTATGGCTACACCTTC.

V gene TRBV2 combines with J gene TRBJ1-4; D gene ambiguous. Germline V gene lookup returns CDR1 SNHLY and CDR2 FYNNEI. CDR3 length equals 12 residues. Trimming removed 5 bases from V and 6 bases from J, with 7 bases in between. The CDR3 reads CASSPQDEKLFF. CDR3 sequence (DNA): TGTGCCAGCAGTCCCCAGGATGAAAAACTGTTTTTT.

The chain carries TRBV5-1 and TRBJ2-3; 8 positions agree with TRBD2. CDR1 is SGHRS and CDR2 is YFSETQ in the germline V gene. V dropped 0 bases and J dropped 6; count of bases not matched to a gene: 3. The CDR3 contains 14 residues. CDR3 residues: CASSLAAGVDTQYF. The CDR3 DNA is TGCGCCAGCAGCTTGGCAGCGGGGGTGGATACGCAGTATTTT.

This clone was counted only a few times. This chain uses TRBV4-1 with TRBJ1-1; D is perhaps TRBD1 (5 bases). The CDR3 consists of 14 residues. Deletions cut 4 bases from V and 3 bases from J, with 12 bases between. Germline V lookup: CDR1 MGHRA, CDR2 YSYEKL. The CDR3 reads CASSPSWGYTEAFF. The CDR3 DNA follows: TGCGCCAGCAGCCCGAGTTGGGGGTACACTGAAGCTTTCTTT.

CDR3 residues: CASSEGGQVYGYTF. The CDR3 nucleotides read TGTGCCAGCAGTGAAGGGGGACAGGTTTATGGCTACACCTTC. The chain employs TRBV2 and TRBJ1-2; 8 bases fit TRBD1. With 1 base clipped from V and 5 bases from J, the junction kept 3 bases outside the gene matches. The CDR3 has 14 amino acids. From germline, CDR1 is SNHLY and CDR2 FYNNEI.

The CDR3 spells CASSLDQASNSPLHF. In DNA, the CDR3 is TGCGCCAGCAGCTTGGATCAGGCGTCGAATTCACCCCTCCACTTT. The J gene is TRBJ1-6, the V gene TRBV5-1; D not certain. Germline CDR1 SGHRS, CDR2 YFSETQ. V shed 0 bases and J shed 7 bases, with 11 bases lying between them. The CDR3 extends over 15 amino acids.

This chain joins TRBV12-3 or TRBV12-4 and TRBJ1-5; weak D call: TRBD1 (5 bases). Trimming shortened V by 6 bases and J by 7 bases, and 13 bases separated the two germline ends. The CDR3 contains 13 residues. The chain's CDR3 is CASRGGFGQPQHF. In DNA form, the CDR3 reads TGTGCCAGCAGGGGGGGGTTTGGACAGCCCCAGCATTTT.

The chain links TRBV18 to TRBJ1-2; D is possibly TRBD1 (5 bases). Germline CDR1 is KGHSH and CDR2 is LQKENI. V was shortened by 2 bases and J by 1 base, with 14 bases between the two germline ends. The CDR3 runs 16 residues. Here the CDR3 reads CASSPGTGNYNYGYTF. DNA for the CDR3: TGTGCCAGCTCACCAGGCACAGGAAACTATAACTATGGCTACACCTTC.

The chain is built from TRBV18 and TRBJ2-5, with D unclear. CDR3 length: 14 residues. From germline, CDR1 is KGHSH and CDR2 LQKENI. V was shortened by 4 bases and J by 0 bases, with 9 bases between the two germline ends. CDR3 DNA: TGTGCCAGCTCACGCGGACCGAACCAAGAGACCCAGTACTTC. This translates into CASSRGPNQETQYF.

This chain uses TRBV10-1 with TRBJ2-3, with 7 bases aligning to TRBD1. Per the germline V gene, CDR1 is WNHNN and CDR2 is SYGVQD (reference sequence). Germline trimming cut 9 bases from V and 1 base from J; bases unmatched to any gene: 16. This CDR3 region has 17 residues. As DNA, the CDR3 is TGCGCCAGGAGATTGCCGTACAGGGGCCTGTGCACAGATACGCAGTATTTT. Its protein is CARRLPYRGLCTDTQYF.

The rearrangement uses TRBV2 and TRBJ2-3; D could derive from TRBD1 or TRBD2 (5 bases each). Germline V gene data show CDR1 as SNHLY and CDR2 as FYNNEI. This CDR3 region has 12 residues. Here the CDR3 reads CALGAPTDTQYF. In DNA form, the CDR3 reads TGTGCTCTCGGGGCCCCCACAGATACGCAGTATTTT. Variable domain in full (rest from reference TRBV2 and TRBJ2-3): EPEVTQTPSHQVTQMGQEVILRCVPISNHLYFYWYRQILGQKVEFLVSFYNNEISEKSEIFDDQFSVERPDGSNFTLKIRSTKLEDSAMYFCALGAPTDTQYFGPGTRLTVL.

This rearrangement joins TRBV7-8 to TRBJ1-1; D uncertain. V was cut by 2 bases and J by 5 bases, with 18 bases left in between. Germline assignment: CDR1 SGHVS and CDR2 FQNEAQ. CDR3 length equals 16 residues. CDR3 sequence: CASSLRQVLLATEAFF. DNA of the CDR3: TGTGCCAGCAGCTTACGTCAGGTCCTACTAGCGACTGAAGCTTTCTTT.

J is TRBJ2-3 and V is TRBV11-1, with TRBD2 matching over 7 bases. CDR1 is SGHAT, CDR2 FQDESV, per germline (reference sequence). Trimming cost V 3 bases and J 6 bases; bases outside gene matches: 6. CDR3 length equals 14 residues. CDR3 residues: CASSFGTIFDTQYF. Written as DNA, the CDR3 is TGTGCCAGCAGCTTTGGGACTATTTTCGATACGCAGTATTTT.

J is TRBJ1-2 and V is TRBV29-1; 10 bases fit TRBD1. Germline V gene data show CDR1 as SQVTM and CDR2 as ANQGSEA. The ends lost 7 bases at V and 4 bases at J; junction bases unmatched: 6. The CDR3 is 13 amino acids. CDR3 amino acids: CSGSRQGAYGYTF. DNA of the CDR3: TGCAGCGGGTCTAGACAGGGGGCCTATGGCTACACCTTC.

A single count supports this clone. V gene TRBV6-5 combines with J gene TRBJ2-1; no reliable D call. This CDR3 region has 14 residues. Germline V gene data show CDR1 as MNHEY and CDR2 as SVGAGI. The ends were cut back, 2 bases at V and 1 base at J, with 6 bases in the middle. The CDR3 DNA reads TGTGCCAGCAGTTACCCCGGTTCCTACAATGAGCAGTTCTTC. Translating it yields CASSYPGSYNEQFF.

This clone was seen only once. Other DNA sequences of this sample code for an identical CDR3. The J gene is TRBJ1-5, the V gene TRBV30, with unresolved D. The V gene lost 2 bases and the J gene lost 1 base, with 6 bases spanning the gap. The CDR3 sequence is 13 residues long. Germline CDR1 is GTSNPN and CDR2 is SVGIG (reference sequence). This CDR3 is CAWSLGSNQPQHF. The CDR3 DNA follows: TGTGCCTGGAGTTTGGGGAGCAATCAGCCCCAGCATTTT.

The J gene is TRBJ1-2, the V gene TRBV5-4; D is unclear. The CDR3 sequence is 14 residues long. Germline loops: CDR1 SGHNT, CDR2 YYREEE (reference sequence). Trimming shortened V by 1 base and J by 8 bases, and 15 bases separated the two germline ends. CDR3 region: CASSLFPLAGGYTF. The CDR3 DNA reads TGTGCCAGCAGCTTGTTCCCCTTGGCTGGAGGCTACACCTTC.

This clone was counted only a few times. The genes are TRBV6-6 and TRBJ1-6; tentative D call: TRBD1 (6 bases). Germline CDR1 reads MNHNY; CDR2 reads SVGAGI (reference sequence). Between the trimmed V and J ends, which lost 7 bases and 0 bases, there was a span of 10 bases. The length of the CDR3 is 15 residues. The CDR3 nucleotides read TGTGCCAGCATTACCAGGGGCTCCTATAATTCACCCCTCCACTTT. Protein: CASITRGSYNSPLHF.

This clone is labeled medium-sized. V and J are TRBV2 and TRBJ2-5; D perhaps matches TRBD1 (6 bases). V was trimmed by 6 bases and J by 2 bases, leaving 13 bases between them. Germline V gene lookup returns CDR1 SNHLY and CDR2 FYNNEI. The CDR3 runs 14 residues. This chain's CDR3 is CASRRGTSQETQYF. As DNA, the CDR3 is TGTGCCAGCAGAAGAGGGACATCGCAAGAGACCCAGTACTTC.

This chain links TRBV5-1 with TRBJ1-6; the D is unclear. The V gene's germline CDR1 is SGHRS and CDR2 YFSETQ. V lost 1 base and J 0 bases, leaving 8 bases between the germline ends. The CDR3 sequence is 16 residues long. The CDR3 nucleotides read TGCGCCAGCAGCTTGATCGGATACTCCTATAATTCACCCCTCCACTTT. Protein product: CASSLIGYSYNSPLHF.

The chain recombines TRBV6-5 with TRBJ2-1; TRBD1 might be the D (6 bases). This CDR3 contains 13 residues. CDR1 and CDR2 (germline): MNHEY, SVGAGI. With 7 bases removed from V and 3 bases from J, the gap between germline ends came to 10 bases. The CDR3 DNA is TGTGCCAGCACCGAGACAGGCTACAATGAGCAGTTCTTC. It yields the protein CASTETGYNEQFF.